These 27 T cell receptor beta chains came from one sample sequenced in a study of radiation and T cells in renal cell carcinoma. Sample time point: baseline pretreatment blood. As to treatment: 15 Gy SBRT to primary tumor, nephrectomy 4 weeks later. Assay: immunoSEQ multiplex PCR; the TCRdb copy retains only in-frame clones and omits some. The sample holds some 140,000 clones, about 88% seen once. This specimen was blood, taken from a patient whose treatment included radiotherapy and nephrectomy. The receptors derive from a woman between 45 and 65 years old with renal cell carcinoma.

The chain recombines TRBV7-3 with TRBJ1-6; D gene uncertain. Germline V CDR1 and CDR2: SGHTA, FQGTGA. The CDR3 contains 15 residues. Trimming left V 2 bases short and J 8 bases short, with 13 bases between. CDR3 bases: TGTGCCAGCAGCTTATTGGGCGTGGGGTATTCACCCCTCCACTTT. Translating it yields CASSLLGVGYSPLHF.

The CDR3 reads CASSLNQVDTQYF. For the CDR3, the DNA is TGTGCCAGCAGCTTAAATCAGGTAGATACGCAGTATTTT. The gene calls are TRBV13 and TRBJ2-3; D is unresolved. The V gene's germline CDR1 is PRHDT and CDR2 FYEKMQ (reference sequence). This CDR3 comprises 13 residues. Trimming took off 2 bases at V and 5 bases at J, with 8 bases between the two ends.

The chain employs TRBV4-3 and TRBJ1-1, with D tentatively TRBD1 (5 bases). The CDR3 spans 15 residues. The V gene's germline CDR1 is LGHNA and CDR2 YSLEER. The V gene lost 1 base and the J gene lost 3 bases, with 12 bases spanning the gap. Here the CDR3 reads CASSQVWGDDTEAFF. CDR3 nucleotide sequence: TGCGCCAGCAGCCAAGTCTGGGGGGATGACACTGAAGCTTTCTTT.

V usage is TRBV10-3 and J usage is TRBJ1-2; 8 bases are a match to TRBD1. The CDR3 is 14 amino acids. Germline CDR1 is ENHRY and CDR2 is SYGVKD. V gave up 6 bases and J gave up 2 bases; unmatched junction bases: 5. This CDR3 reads CAISGQGDNYGYTF. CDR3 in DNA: TGTGCCATCAGCGGACAGGGAGACAACTATGGCTACACCTTC.

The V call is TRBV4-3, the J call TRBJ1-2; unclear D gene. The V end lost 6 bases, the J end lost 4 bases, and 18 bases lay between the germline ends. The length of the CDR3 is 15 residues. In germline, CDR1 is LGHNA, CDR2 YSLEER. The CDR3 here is CASRRLESTAYGYTF. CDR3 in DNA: TGCGCCAGCAGGAGATTGGAGAGTACCGCCTATGGCTACACCTTC.

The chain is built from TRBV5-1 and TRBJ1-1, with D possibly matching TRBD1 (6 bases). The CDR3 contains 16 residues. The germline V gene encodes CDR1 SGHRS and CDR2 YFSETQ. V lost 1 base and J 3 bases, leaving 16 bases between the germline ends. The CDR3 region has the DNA TGCGCCAGCAGCTTGTCCACTTATTACAGGGACACTGAAGCTTTCTTT. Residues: CASSLSTYYRDTEAFF. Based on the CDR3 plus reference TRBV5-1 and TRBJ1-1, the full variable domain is KAGVTQTPRYLIKTRGQQVTLSCSPISGHRSVSWYQQTPGQGLQFLFEYFSETQRNKGNFPGRFSGRQFSNSRSEMNVSTLELGDSALYLCASSLSTYYRDTEAFFGQGTRLTVV.

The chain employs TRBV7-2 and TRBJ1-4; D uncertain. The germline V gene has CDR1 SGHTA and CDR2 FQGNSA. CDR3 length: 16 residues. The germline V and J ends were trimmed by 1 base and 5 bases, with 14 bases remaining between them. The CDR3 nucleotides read TGTGCCAGCAGCTTAGGGGTGGACGCGACGAATGAAAAACTGTTTTTT. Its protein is CASSLGVDATNEKLFF.

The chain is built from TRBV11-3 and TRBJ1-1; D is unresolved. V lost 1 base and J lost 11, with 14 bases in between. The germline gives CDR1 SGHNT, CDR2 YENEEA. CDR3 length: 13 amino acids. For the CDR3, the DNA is TGTGCCAGCAGCTTAGGTGGTAACGGGTACGCTTTCTTT. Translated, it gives CASSLGGNGYAFF.

The CDR3 loop is CASSEGAVTNYGYTF. The CDR3 coding sequence is TGTGCCAGCAGTGAAGGGGCGGTAACTAACTATGGCTACACCTTC. The rearrangement links TRBV6-1 to TRBJ1-2, with D unclear. Trimming pared 1 base from V and 0 bases from J, leaving 9 bases between. The CDR3 consists of 15 residues. CDR1 MNHNS and CDR2 SASEGT come from the germline V gene.

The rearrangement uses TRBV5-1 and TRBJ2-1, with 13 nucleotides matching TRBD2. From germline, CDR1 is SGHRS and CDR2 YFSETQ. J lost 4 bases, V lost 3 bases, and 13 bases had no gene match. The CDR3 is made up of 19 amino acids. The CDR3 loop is CASSWRLAGGHPRYNEQFF. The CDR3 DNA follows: TGCGCCAGCAGCTGGAGACTAGCGGGGGGCCATCCGAGATACAATGAGCAGTTCTTC.

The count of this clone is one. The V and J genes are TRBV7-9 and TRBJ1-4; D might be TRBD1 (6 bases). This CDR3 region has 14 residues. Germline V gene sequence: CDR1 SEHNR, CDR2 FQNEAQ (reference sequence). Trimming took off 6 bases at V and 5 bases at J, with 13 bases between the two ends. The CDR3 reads CASRSQGGNEKLFF. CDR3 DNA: TGTGCCAGCAGATCACAGGGAGGGAATGAAAAACTGTTTTTT.

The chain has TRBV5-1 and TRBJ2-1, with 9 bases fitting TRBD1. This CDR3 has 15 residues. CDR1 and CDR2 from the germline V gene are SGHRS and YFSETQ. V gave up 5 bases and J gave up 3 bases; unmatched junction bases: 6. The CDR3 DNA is TGCGCCAGCAGTAGGGGACAGGGAAACTACAATGAGCAGTTCTTC. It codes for CASSRGQGNYNEQFF.

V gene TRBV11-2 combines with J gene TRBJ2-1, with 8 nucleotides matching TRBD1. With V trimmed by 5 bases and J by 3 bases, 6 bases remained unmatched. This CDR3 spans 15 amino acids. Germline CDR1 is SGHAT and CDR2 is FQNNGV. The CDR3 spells CASSPRDRIYNEQFF. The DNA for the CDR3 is TGTGCCAGCAGCCCCCGGGACAGGATCTACAATGAGCAGTTCTTC.

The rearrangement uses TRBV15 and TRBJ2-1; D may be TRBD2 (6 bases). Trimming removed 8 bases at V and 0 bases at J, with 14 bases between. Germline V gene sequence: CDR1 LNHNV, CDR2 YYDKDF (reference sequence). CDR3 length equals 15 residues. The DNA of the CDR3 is TGTGCCACCGCTCGGGCGGGGAGCTCCTACAATGAGCAGTTCTTC. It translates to CATARAGSSYNEQFF.

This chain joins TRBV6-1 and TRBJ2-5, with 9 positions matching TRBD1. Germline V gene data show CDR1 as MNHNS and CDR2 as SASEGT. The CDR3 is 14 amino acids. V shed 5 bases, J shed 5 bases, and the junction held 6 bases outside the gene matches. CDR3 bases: TGTGCCAGCAGTCGGGACAGGGCCTCCGAGACCCAGTACTTC. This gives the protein CASSRDRASETQYF.

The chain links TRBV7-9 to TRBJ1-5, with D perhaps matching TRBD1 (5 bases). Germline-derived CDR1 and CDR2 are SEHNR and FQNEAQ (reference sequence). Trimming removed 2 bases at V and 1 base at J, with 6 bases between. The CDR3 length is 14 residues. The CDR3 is CASSLKGSNQPQHF. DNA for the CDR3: TGTGCCAGCAGCTTAAAGGGGAGCAATCAGCCCCAGCATTTT.

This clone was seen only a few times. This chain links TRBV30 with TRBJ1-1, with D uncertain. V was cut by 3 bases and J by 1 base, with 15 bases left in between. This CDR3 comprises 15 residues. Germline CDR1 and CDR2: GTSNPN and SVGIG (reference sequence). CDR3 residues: CAWRERGLPNTEAFF. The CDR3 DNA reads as TGTGCCTGGAGAGAACGGGGTTTACCGAACACTGAAGCTTTCTTT.

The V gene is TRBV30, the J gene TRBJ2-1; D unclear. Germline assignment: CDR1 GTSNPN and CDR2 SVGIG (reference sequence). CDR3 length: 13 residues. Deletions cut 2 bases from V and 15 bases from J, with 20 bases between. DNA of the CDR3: TGTGCCTGGAGTCCCTCGACTGGAAATGTGCGGTTCTTC. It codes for CAWSPSTGNVRFF.

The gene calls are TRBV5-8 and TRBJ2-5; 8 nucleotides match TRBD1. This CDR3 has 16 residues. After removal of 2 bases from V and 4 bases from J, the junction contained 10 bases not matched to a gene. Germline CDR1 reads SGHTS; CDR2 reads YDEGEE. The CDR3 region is CASSFPGTGRRETQYF. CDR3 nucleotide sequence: TGTGCCAGCAGCTTCCCCGGGACAGGACGTCGAGAGACCCAGTACTTC.

For the CDR3, the DNA is TGTGCCAGCAGCTTCGCGGGGGGGCCGAATGAGCAGTTCTTC. Protein sequence: CASSFAGGPNEQFF. The chain combines TRBV7-8 with TRBJ2-1, with 9 nucleotides matching TRBD2. CDR3 size: 14 residues. After removal of 3 bases from V and 7 bases from J, the junction contained 4 bases not matched to a gene. The V gene's germline CDR1 is SGHVS and CDR2 FQNEAQ.

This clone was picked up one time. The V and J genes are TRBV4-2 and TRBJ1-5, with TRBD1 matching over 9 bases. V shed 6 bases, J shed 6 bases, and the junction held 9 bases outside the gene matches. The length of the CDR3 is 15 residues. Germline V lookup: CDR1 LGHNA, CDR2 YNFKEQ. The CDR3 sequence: CASRPSQGAFQPQHF. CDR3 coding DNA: TGTGCCAGCAGACCTTCACAGGGGGCTTTTCAGCCCCAGCATTTT.

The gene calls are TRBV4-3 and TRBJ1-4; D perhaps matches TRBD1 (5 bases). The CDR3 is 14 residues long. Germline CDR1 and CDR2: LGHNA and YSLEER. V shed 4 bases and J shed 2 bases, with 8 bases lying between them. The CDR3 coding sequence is TGCGCCAGCAGCCGGGGGAGCACTAATGAAAAACTGTTTTTT. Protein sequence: CASSRGSTNEKLFF.

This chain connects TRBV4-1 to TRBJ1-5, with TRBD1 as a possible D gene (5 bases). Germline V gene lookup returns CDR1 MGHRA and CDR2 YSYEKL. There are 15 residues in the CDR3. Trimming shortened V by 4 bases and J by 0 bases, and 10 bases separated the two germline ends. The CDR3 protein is CASSPEDNSNQPQHF. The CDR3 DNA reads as TGCGCCAGCAGCCCAGAGGACAATAGCAATCAGCCCCAGCATTTT.

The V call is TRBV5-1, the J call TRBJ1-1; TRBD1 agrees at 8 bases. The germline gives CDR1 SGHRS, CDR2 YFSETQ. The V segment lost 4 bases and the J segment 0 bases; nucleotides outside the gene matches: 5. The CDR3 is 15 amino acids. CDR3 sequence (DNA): TGCGCCAGCAGCGTAATGACAGGGGTGAACACTGAAGCTTTCTTT. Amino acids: CASSVMTGVNTEAFF.

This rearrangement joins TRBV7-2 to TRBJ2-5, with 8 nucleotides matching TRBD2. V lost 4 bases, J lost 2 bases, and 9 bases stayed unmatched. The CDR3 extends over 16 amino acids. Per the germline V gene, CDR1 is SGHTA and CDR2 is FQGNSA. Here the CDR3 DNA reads TGTGCCAGCAGCTCACATCTCGGCGGGGGGCAAGAGACCCAGTACTTC. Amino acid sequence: CASSSHLGGGQETQYF.

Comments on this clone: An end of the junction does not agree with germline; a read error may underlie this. CDR3 DNA: TGTGCTAGCAGCGCCCTGCGGGGGGGCGGAGAGACCCAGTACTTC. Translation: CASSALRGGGETQYF. The chain employs TRBV7-7 and TRBJ2-5; 9 bases are a match to TRBD2. The CDR3 has 15 residues. Looked up from germline, CDR1 is SSHAT and CDR2 is FNYEAQ (reference sequence).

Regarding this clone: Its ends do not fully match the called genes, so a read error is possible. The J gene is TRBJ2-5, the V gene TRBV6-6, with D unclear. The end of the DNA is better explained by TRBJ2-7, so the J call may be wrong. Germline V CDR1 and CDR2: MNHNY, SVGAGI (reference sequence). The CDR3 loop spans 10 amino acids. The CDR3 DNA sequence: TGTGCCAGCAGCTACTACGAGCAGTACTTC. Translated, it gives CASSYYEQYF.